This record covers a single TCR beta chain. Its antigen specificity is not known. No base qualities exist here, and no much larger clone lies one base off it. This sample was sequenced with an Illumina NovaSeq 6000. TCRalpha and TCRbeta cDNA libraries were built by 5'RACE with constant-segment primers, adding sample barcodes and unique molecular identifiers. RNA was extracted from every sample with Trizol reagent. Libraries were amplified in two PCR steps, with a second sample barcode and Illumina TruSeq adapters added in the second step. Sequencing of libraries was performed on an Illumina NovaSeq with 2 x 150 bp paired-end reads. In the authors' own workflow: The reads were demultiplexed and collapsed into UMI-guided consensus sequences using migec v1.2.7. Using mixcr v2.1.11, UMI consensuses were aligned to TRA and TRB V and J templates and then assembled into clonotypes. A clonotype was counted as expanded or contracted only when both edgeR and NoisET called the clonotype significant, with the noise models trained on biological replicates. edgeR calls used a false discovery rate-adjusted p below 0.01 and a log2 fold-change threshold of 1. As an exploratory analysis of dynamics, max-normalized trajectories of the 1000 most abundant clonotypes were examined with PCA combined with hierarchical clustering. Separately sequenced CD4+ and CD8+ repertoires were used to assign the CD4 or CD8 phenotype of responding clones. In-frame beta chains were kept once TCRdb had trimmed the public reads at Q25 with fastp and called clones with MiXCR. Rows matching on CDR3 protein sequence are summarized as one entry with the most common DNA and genes. The V and J calls and clone size are TCRdb's, not the authors'. In all, the sample holds about 470,000 distinct CDR3 sequences, and around a quarter of those were seen once. Under 15% of the sample is taken by the ten largest.

The data were obtained in a study of T-cell memory formation after mild COVID-19 (dated by TCRdb to 2020 to 2023). Background for the entire study: Most TCR sequence clusters were specific to one of the two donors. In two donors, T-cell clones that expanded and contracted after mild COVID-19 were followed by sequencing TCRalpha and TCRbeta repertoires longitudinally. The cohort comprised two young, previously healthy adult volunteers, one female and one male.

Unmatched junction bases come to 12, with V trimmed by 4 bases and J by 3 bases. The germline V gene specifies SGHRS as CDR1 and YFSETQ as CDR2. Spanning cysteine to phenylalanine, the CDR3 consists of 16 amino acids. Here the CDR3 DNA is all that survives: 48 bases in frame from base 1. Ficoll-Paque density gradient centrifugation was used to isolate PBMCs. Study-wide conclusions, independent of this receptor: SARS-CoV-2 specificity of the second-wave clones peaking on day 37 was not confirmed. Clones contracting from day 15 to 85 had balanced CD4/CD8 phenotypes, while a second wave expanding from day 15 to 37 was biased towards CD4+. Some responding clones were detected in pre-infection memory, suggesting pre-existing cross-reactive memory T cells joined the SARS-CoV-2 response. The study included only a couple of mild cases, and larger cohorts that include severe cases with pre-infection samples were judged to be necessary. Contracting CD4+ clones turned up mainly in the CM and EM memory subsets, whereas EMRA was where CD8+ clones were enriched.

The chain couples TRBV5-1 to TRBJ2-7; 8 central nucleotides agree with TRBD2. The receptor was derived from an adult woman who had mild COVID-19 (a few samples of this study predate the infection). The sample titles of this study are shuffled in the database, so cell type and time point are left out; the donor was told from shared clones. The sample was PBMCs or a T cell subset sorted from them (not recorded which). The CDR3 reads as follows: CASSPGGSGVIYEQYF. Here is the DNA: TGCGCCAGCAGCCCGGGAGGTAGCGGGGTAATCTACGAGCAGTACTTC.